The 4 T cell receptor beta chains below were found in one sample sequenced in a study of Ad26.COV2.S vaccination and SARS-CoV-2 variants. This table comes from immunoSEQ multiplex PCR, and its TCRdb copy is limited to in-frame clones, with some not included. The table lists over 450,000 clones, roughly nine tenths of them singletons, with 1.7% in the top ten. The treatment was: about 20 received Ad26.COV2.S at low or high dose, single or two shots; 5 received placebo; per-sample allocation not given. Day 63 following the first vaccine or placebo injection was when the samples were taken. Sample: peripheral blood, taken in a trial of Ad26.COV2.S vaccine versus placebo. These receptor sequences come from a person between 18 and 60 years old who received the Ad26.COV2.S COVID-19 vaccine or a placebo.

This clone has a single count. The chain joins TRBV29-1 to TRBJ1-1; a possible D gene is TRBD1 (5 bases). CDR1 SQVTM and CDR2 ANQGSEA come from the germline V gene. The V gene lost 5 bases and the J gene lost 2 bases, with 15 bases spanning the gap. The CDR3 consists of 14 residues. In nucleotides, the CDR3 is TGCAGCGTTCAAGGAACAAGGGGCAACACTGAAGCTTTCTTT. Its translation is CSVQGTRGNTEAFF.

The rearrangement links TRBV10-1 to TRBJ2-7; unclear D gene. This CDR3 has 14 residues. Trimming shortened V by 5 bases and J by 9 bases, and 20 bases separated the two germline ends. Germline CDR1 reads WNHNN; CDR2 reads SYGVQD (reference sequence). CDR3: CASSPDRRGVGQYF. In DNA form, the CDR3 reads TGCGCCAGCAGTCCGGACCGACGTGGTGTTGGGCAGTACTTC.

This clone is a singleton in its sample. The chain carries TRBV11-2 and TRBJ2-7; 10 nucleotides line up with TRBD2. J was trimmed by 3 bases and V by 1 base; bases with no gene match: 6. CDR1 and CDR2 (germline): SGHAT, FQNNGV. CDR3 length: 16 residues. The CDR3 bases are TGTGCCAGCAGCTTAGGGCTTTCTAGCGGGGGCTACGAGCAGTACTTC. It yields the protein CASSLGLSSGGYEQYF.

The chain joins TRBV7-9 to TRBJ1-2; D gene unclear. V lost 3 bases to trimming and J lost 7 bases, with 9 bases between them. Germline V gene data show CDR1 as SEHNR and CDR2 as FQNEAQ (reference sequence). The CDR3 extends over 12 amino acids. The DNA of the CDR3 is TGTGCCAGCAGCTTTTGGTCCAGTGGCTACACCTTC. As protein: CASSFWSSGYTF.